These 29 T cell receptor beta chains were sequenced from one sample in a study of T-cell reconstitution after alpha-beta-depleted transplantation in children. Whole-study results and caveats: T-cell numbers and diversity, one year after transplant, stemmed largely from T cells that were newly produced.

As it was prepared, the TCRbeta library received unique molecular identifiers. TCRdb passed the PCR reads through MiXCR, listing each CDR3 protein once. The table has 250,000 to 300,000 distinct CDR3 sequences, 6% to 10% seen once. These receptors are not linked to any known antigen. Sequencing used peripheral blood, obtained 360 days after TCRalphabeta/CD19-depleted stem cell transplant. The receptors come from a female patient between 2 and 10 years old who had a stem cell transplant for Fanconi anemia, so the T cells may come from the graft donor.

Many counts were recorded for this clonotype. CDR3: CASTRDSLDYNEQFF. The CDR3 DNA follows: TGTGCCAGCACCCGGGACAGTTTAGATTACAATGAGCAGTTCTTC. This chain links TRBV12-3 or TRBV12-4 with TRBJ2-1; 7 bases align to TRBD1. The CDR3 has 15 residues. V shed 7 bases and J 4 bases; nucleotides not matched to a gene: 10.

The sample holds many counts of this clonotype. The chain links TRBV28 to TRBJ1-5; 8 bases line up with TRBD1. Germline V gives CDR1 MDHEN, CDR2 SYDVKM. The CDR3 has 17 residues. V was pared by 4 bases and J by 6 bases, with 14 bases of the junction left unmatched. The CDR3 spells CASSSFPDRAVAQPQHF. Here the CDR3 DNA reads TGTGCCAGCAGTTCCTTCCCGGACAGGGCGGTGGCTCAGCCCCAGCATTTT. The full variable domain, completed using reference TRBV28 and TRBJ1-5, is DVKVTQSSRYLVKRTGEKVFLECVQDMDHENMFWYRQDPGLGLRLIYFSYDVKMKEKGDIPEGYSVSREKKERFSLILESASTNQTSMYLCASSSFPDRAVAQPQHFGDGTRLSIL.

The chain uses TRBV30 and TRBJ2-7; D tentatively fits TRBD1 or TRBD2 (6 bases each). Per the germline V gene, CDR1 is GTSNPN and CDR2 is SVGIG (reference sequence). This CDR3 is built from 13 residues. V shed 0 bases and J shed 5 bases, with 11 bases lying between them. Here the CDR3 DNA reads TGTGCCTGGAGTGTACAGGGAGGCCACGAGCAGTACTTC. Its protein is CAWSVQGGHEQYF. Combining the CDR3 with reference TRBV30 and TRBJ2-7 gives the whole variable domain SQTIHQWPATLVQPVGSPLSLECTVEGTSNPNLYWYRQAAGRGLQLLFYSVGIGQISSEVPQNLSASRPQDRQFILSSKKLLLSDSGFYLCAWSVQGGHEQYFGPGTRLTVT.

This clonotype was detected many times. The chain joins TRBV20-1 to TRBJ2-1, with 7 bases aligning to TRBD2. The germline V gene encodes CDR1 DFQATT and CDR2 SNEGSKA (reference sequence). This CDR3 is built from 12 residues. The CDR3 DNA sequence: TGCCAACAGCGGGACGCCTACAATGAGCAGTTCTTC. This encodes CQQRDAYNEQFF.

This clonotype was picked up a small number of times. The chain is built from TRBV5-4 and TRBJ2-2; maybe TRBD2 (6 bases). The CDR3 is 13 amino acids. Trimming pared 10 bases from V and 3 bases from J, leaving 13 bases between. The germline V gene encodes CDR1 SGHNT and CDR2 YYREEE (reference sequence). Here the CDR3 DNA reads TGTGCCGGAGGAGGGTCTTACACCGGGGAGCTGTTTTTT. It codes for CAGGGSYTGELFF. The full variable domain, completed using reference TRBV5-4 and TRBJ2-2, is ETGVTQSPTHLIKTRGQQVTLRCSSQSGHNTVSWYQQALGQGPQFIFQYYREEENGRGNFPPRFSGLQFPNYSSELNVNALELDDSALYLCAGGGSYTGELFFGEGSRLTVL.

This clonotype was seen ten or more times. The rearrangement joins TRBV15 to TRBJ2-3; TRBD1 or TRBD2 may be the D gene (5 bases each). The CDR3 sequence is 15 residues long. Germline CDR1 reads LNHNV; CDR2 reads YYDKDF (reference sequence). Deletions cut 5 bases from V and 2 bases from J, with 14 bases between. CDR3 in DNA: TGTGCCACCAGCCCTACTCCGGGGCCCACAGATACGCAGTATTTT. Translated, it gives CATSPTPGPTDTQYF.

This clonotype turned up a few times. The CDR3 DNA follows: TGTGCCAGCAGCGTTACCGGGACCCCGTACAATGAGCAGTTCTTC. This codes for CASSVTGTPYNEQFF. The J gene is TRBJ2-1, the V gene TRBV11-3, with D tentatively TRBD1 or TRBD2 (5 bases each). CDR3 size: 15 residues. Trimming stripped 5 bases from V and 4 bases from J, with 15 bases between. The V gene's germline CDR1 is SGHNT and CDR2 YENEEA. Variable domain in full (rest from reference TRBV11-3 and TRBJ2-1): EAGVVQSPRYKIIEKKQPVAFWCNPISGHNTLYWYLQNLGQGPELLIRYENEEAVDDSQLPKDRFSAERLKGVDSTLKIQPAELGDSAVYLCASSVTGTPYNEQFFGPGTRLTVL.

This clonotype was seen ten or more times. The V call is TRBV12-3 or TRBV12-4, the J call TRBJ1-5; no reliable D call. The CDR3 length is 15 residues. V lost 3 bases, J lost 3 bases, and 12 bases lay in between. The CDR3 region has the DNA TGTGCCAGCAGTTTTAACCGTCACATCAATCAGCCCCAGCATTTT. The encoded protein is CASSFNRHINQPQHF.

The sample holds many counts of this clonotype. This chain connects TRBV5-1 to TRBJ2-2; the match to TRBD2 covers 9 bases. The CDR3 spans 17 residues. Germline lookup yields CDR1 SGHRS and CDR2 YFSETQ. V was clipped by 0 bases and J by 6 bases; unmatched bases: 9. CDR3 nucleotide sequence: TGCGCCAGCAGCTTGGAATCTAGCGGGGCAGGAGCCGGGGAGCTGTTTTTT. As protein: CASSLESSGAGAGELFF.

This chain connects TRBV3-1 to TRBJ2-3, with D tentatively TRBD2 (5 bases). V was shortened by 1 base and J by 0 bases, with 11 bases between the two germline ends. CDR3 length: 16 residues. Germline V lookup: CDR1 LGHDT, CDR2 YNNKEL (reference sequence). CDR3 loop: CASSQVTTGSTDTQYF. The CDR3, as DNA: TGTGCCAGCAGCCAAGTGACGACGGGGAGCACAGATACGCAGTATTTT.

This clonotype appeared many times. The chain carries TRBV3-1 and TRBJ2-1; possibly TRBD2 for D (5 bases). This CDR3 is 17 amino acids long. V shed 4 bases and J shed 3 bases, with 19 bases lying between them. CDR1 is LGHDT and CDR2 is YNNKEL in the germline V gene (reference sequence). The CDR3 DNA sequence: TGTGCCAGCAGCCGTCGCGGGTTAGTCCAAAACTACAATGAGCAGTTCTTC. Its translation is CASSRRGLVQNYNEQFF.

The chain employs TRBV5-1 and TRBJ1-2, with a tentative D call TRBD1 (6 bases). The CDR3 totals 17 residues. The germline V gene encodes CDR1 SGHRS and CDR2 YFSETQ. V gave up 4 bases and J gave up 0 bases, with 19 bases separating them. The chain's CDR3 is CASSPIPQGRANYGYTF. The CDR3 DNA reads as TGCGCCAGCAGCCCTATTCCACAGGGAAGAGCTAACTATGGCTACACCTTC.

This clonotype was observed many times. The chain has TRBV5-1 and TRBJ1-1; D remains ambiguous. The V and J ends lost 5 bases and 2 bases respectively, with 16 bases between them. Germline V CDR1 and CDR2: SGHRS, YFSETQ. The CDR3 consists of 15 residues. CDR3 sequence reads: CASRRWEGSNTEAFF. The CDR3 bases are TGCGCCAGCAGAAGGTGGGAGGGTTCAAACACTGAAGCTTTCTTT.

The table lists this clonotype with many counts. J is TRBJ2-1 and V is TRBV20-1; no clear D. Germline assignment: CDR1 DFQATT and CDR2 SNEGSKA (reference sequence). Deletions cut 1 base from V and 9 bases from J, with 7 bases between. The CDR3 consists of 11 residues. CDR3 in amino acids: CSARGHAEQFF. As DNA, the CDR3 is TGCAGTGCTAGAGGGCATGCTGAGCAGTTCTTC.

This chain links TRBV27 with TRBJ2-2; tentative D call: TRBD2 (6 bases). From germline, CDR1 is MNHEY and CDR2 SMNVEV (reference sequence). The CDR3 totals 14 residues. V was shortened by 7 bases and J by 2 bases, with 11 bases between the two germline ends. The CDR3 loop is CASTIGGNTGELFF. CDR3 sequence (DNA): TGTGCCAGCACCATCGGGGGTAACACCGGGGAGCTGTTTTTT.

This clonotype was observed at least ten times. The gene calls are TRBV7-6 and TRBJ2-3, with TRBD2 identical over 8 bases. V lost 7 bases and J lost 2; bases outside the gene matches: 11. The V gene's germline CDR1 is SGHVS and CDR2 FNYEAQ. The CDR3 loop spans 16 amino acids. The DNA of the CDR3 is TGTGCCAGCACCCCCTTAGCGGGACCCTTCACAGATACGCAGTATTTT. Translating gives CASTPLAGPFTDTQYF.

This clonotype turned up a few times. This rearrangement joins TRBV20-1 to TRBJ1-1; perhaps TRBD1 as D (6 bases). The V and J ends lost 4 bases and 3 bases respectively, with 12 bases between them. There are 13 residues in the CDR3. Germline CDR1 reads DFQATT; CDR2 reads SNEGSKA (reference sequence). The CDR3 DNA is TGCAGTGCTATGAGGACAGCGGACACTGAAGCTTTCTTT. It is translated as CSAMRTADTEAFF.

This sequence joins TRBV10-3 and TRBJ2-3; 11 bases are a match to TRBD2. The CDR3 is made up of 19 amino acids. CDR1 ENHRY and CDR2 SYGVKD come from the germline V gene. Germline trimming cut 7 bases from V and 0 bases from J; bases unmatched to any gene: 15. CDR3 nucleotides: TGTGCCATCAACGGTCTACAAACTAGCGGGAGCACTAGCACAGATACGCAGTATTTT. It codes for CAINGLQTSGSTSTDTQYF.

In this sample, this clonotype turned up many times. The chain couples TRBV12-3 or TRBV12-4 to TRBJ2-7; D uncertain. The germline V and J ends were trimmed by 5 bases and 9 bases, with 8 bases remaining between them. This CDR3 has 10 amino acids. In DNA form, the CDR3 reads TGTGCCAGCAGTGGTACCCGGCAGTACTTC. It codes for CASSGTRQYF.

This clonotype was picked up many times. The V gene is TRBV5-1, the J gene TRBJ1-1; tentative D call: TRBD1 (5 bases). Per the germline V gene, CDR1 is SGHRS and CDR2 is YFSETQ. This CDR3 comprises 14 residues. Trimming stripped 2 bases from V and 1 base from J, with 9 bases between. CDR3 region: CASSFGTQNTEAFF. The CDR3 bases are TGCGCCAGCAGCTTCGGGACCCAGAACACTGAAGCTTTCTTT.

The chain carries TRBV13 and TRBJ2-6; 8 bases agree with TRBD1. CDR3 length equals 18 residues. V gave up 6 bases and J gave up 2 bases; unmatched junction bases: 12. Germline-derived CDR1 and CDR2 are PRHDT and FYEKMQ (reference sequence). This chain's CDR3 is CASRDEDTGGTGANVLTF. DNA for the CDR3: TGTGCCAGCAGAGATGAGGATACAGGGGGTACTGGGGCCAACGTCCTGACTTTC.

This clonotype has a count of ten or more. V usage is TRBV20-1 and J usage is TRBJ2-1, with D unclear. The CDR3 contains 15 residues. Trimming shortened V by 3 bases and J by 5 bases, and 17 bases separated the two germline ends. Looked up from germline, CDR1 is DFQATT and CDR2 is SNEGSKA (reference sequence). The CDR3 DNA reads TGCAGTGCTAGTACGGCGGTTCCGTCCGACAATGAGCAGTTCTTC. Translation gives CSASTAVPSDNEQFF.

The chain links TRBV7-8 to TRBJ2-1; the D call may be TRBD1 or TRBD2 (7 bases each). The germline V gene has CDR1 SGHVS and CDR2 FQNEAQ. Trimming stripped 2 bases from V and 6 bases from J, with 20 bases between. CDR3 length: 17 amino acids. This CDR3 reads CASSLYAVQGGGNEQFF. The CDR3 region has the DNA TGTGCCAGCAGCTTATATGCAGTGCAGGGGGGGGGCAATGAGCAGTTCTTC.

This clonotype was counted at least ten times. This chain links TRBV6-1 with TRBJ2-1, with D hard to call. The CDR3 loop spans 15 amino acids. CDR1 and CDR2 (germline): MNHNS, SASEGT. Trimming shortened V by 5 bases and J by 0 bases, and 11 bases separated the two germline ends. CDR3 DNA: TGTGCCAGCAGTCCGCACCCGAGCTCCTACAATGAGCAGTTCTTC. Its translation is CASSPHPSSYNEQFF.

Written as DNA, the CDR3 is TGCGCCAGCAGCTTGCGAACGACGCTGGGACGGATTAACACAGATACGCAGTATTTT. It is translated as CASSLRTTLGRINTDTQYF. The rearrangement uses TRBV5-1 and TRBJ2-3; D may be TRBD1 or TRBD2 (5 bases each). The CDR3 loop spans 19 amino acids. Germline CDR1 and CDR2: SGHRS and YFSETQ. V was clipped by 1 base and J by 2 bases, with 23 bases between them.

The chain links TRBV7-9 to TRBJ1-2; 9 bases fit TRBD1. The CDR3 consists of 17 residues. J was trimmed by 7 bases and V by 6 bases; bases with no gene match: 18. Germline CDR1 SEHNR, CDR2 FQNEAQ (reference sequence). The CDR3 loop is CASRLESLGQGIGGYTF. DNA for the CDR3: TGTGCCAGCAGACTAGAGTCCCTAGGACAGGGGATAGGTGGCTACACCTTC.

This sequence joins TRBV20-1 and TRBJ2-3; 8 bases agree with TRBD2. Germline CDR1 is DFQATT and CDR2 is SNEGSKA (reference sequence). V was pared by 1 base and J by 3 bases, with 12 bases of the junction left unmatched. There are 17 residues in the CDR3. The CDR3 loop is CSARVFDGRAWTDTQYF. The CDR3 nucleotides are TGCAGTGCTAGAGTTTTTGACGGGAGGGCCTGGACAGATACGCAGTATTTT.

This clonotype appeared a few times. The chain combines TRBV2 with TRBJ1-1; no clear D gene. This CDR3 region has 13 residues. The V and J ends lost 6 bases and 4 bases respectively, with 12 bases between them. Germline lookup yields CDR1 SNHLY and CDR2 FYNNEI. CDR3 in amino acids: CASRLQVITEAFF. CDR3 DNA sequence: TGTGCCAGCAGGCTCCAGGTGATCACTGAAGCTTTCTTT.

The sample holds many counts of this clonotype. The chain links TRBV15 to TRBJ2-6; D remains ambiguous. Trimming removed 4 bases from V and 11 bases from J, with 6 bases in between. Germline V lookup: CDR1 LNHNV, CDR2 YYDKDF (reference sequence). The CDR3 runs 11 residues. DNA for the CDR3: TGTGCCACCAGCAAGAGAGACGTCCTGACTTTC. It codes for CATSKRDVLTF.